The 32 T cell receptor beta chains presented below share a single source sample, sequenced in a study of blood T cell repertoires in COVID-19. The protocol was immunoSEQ multiplex PCR, while the TCRdb copy is restricted to in-frame clones and leaves out a portion. The table lists 320,000 or so clones, 85% of them singletons. The specimen was PBMCs or T cells enriched from blood (not recorded which). These receptors came from a woman aged 25 to 39 who had been exposed to COVID-19.

This chain joins TRBV15 and TRBJ1-1; D call uncertain. The germline V gene has CDR1 LNHNV and CDR2 YYDKDF (reference sequence). The CDR3 extends over 13 amino acids. V shed 6 bases and J shed 2 bases, with 10 bases lying between them. The CDR3 here is CATRGRVNTEAFF. CDR3 nucleotides: TGTGCCACCAGAGGGAGGGTTAACACTGAAGCTTTCTTT. The complete variable domain, with remaining parts taken from reference TRBV15 and TRBJ1-1, reads DAMVIQNPRYQVTQFGKPVTLSCSQTLNHNVMYWYQQKSSQAPKLLFHYYDKDFNNEADTPDNFQSRRPNTSFCFLDIRSPGLGDTAMYLCATRGRVNTEAFFGQGTRLTVV.

The V call is TRBV5-4, the J call TRBJ1-2, with TRBD1 matching 7 bases. The germline CDR1 and CDR2 sequences are SGHNT and YYREEE (reference sequence). The CDR3 contains 15 residues. The junction had 6 bases not matched to a gene; V was cut back by 0 bases and J by 4 bases. CDR3 sequence: CASSLEGAKTYGYTF. The CDR3 DNA follows: TGTGCCAGCAGCTTGGAGGGGGCCAAGACCTATGGCTACACCTTC.

V and J are TRBV4-3 and TRBJ2-3; 7 bases are shared with TRBD2. The germline V gene encodes CDR1 LGHNA and CDR2 YSLEER. The ends lost 0 bases at V and 0 bases at J; junction bases unmatched: 6. There are 17 residues in the CDR3. The CDR3 here is CASSQERQRGSTDTQYF. The CDR3 DNA follows: TGCGCCAGCAGCCAAGAACGGCAGCGGGGAAGCACAGATACGCAGTATTTT.

The V call is TRBV5-1, the J call TRBJ1-1; D unresolved. Germline CDR1 SGHRS, CDR2 YFSETQ. The CDR3 length is 15 residues. V was cut by 4 bases and J by 3 bases, with 16 bases left in between. The DNA of the CDR3 is TGCGCCAGCAGCCCAACAAGGGTGAGGGACACTGAAGCTTTCTTT. It yields the protein CASSPTRVRDTEAFF.

This chain connects TRBV7-8 to TRBJ1-4; D remains ambiguous. Trimming shortened V by 1 base and J by 5 bases, and 5 bases separated the two germline ends. Germline assignment: CDR1 SGHVS and CDR2 FQNEAQ. There are 13 residues in the CDR3. The chain's CDR3 is CASSLDWNEKLFF. CDR3 coding DNA: TGTGCCAGCAGCTTAGACTGGAATGAAAAACTGTTTTTT.

The chain links TRBV1 to TRBJ2-1; TRBD2, the table's D call, was not compared with the DNA. TRBV1 has pseudogene status. The CDR3 sequence is 16 residues long. As DNA, the CDR3 is TGCACCAGCAGCCAAGTGGGGACTAGCGAATACAATGAGCAGTTCTTC. This sequence encodes CTSSQVGTSEYNEQFF.

The chain joins TRBV13 to TRBJ2-3; D is unclear. Germline-derived CDR1 and CDR2 are PRHDT and FYEKMQ (reference sequence). The CDR3 sequence is 14 residues long. The V end lost 5 bases, the J end lost 0 bases, and 9 bases lay between the germline ends. DNA for the CDR3: TGTGCCAGCAGCCGAGGATTGAGCACAGATACGCAGTATTTT. This translates into CASSRGLSTDTQYF.

The rearrangement joins TRBV27 to TRBJ2-5; D may be TRBD2 (7 bases). The V gene's germline CDR1 is MNHEY and CDR2 SMNVEV (reference sequence). The CDR3 loop spans 15 amino acids. Trimming pared 8 bases from V and 2 bases from J, leaving 18 bases between. The CDR3 sequence is CASYPRGGLQETQYF. CDR3 sequence (DNA): TGTGCCAGCTACCCGAGGGGGGGCTTGCAAGAGACCCAGTACTTC.

The V call is TRBV30, the J call TRBJ1-1, with D possibly matching TRBD1 (6 bases). Germline V CDR1 and CDR2: GTSNPN, SVGIG (reference sequence). With 1 base removed from V and 4 bases from J, the gap between germline ends came to 13 bases. This CDR3 spans 14 amino acids. This CDR3 is CAWSGSRQATEAFF. The CDR3 DNA reads as TGTGCCTGGAGTGGATCCCGACAGGCCACTGAAGCTTTCTTT.

The chain is built from TRBV11-2 and TRBJ1-1, with 9 positions matching TRBD1. Unmatched junction bases numbered 4, after V lost 4 bases and J lost 4 bases. Germline-derived CDR1 and CDR2 are SGHAT and FQNNGV. CDR3 size: 14 residues. The CDR3 spells CASSYQTGGTEAFF. CDR3 sequence (DNA): TGTGCCAGCAGCTACCAGACAGGGGGCACTGAAGCTTTCTTT.

The J gene is TRBJ2-7, the V gene TRBV7-2, with 9 bases aligning to TRBD2. The CDR3 runs 16 residues. Germline V gives CDR1 SGHTA, CDR2 FQGNSA. The junction had 9 bases not matched to a gene; V was cut back by 0 bases and J by 6 bases. The CDR3 here is CASSLARGGTFFEQYF. The CDR3 bases are TGTGCCAGCAGCTTAGCGCGGGGGGGGACCTTCTTCGAGCAGTACTTC.

This chain joins TRBV9 and TRBJ1-6; D might be TRBD1 (5 bases). The V end lost 4 bases, the J end lost 8 bases, and 16 bases lay between the germline ends. Germline CDR1 is SGDLS and CDR2 is YYNGEE. The length of the CDR3 is 15 residues. CDR3 coding DNA: TGTGCCAGCAGCTTCCTGGCAGGGTACGATTCACCCCTCCACTTT. It specifies CASSFLAGYDSPLHF.

The genes are TRBV7-2 and TRBJ1-2; weak D call: TRBD1 (6 bases). The V gene lost 5 bases and the J gene lost 1 base, with 17 bases spanning the gap. The CDR3 spans 16 residues. CDR1 SGHTA and CDR2 FQGNSA come from the germline V gene. The CDR3 DNA sequence: TGTGCCAGCAGCCAAAACGACAGGTCGAGTAACTATGGCTACACCTTC. It specifies CASSQNDRSSNYGYTF. The entire variable domain, with the rest obtained from reference TRBV7-2 and TRBJ1-2, is as follows: GAGVSQSPSNKVTEKGKDVELRCDPISGHTALYWYRQSLGQGLEFLIYFQGNSAPDKSGLPSDRFSAERTGGSVSTLTIQRTQQEDSAVYLCASSQNDRSSNYGYTFGSGTRLTVV.

The chain combines TRBV13 with TRBJ1-5; no clear D. Germline loops: CDR1 PRHDT, CDR2 FYEKMQ (reference sequence). V was clipped by 3 bases and J by 1 base, with 13 bases between them. CDR3 length: 16 residues. The CDR3 loop is CASSFGRGTSNQPQHF. For the CDR3, the DNA is TGTGCCAGCAGCTTCGGCCGAGGTACGAGCAATCAGCCCCAGCATTTT.

J is TRBJ2-5 and V is TRBV25-1; 9 nucleotides align to TRBD1. Germline assignment: CDR1 MGHDK and CDR2 SYGVNS. The trim removed 10 bases at V and 4 bases at J, leaving 10 bases unmatched. This CDR3 is built from 14 residues. In DNA, the CDR3 is TGTGCCACCGCCCAGACAGGGGGGCGAGAGACCCAGTACTTC. This sequence encodes CATAQTGGRETQYF.

This CDR3 is CASSKEGLEETQYF. For the CDR3, the DNA is TGTGCCAGCTCAAAAGAAGGACTAGAAGAGACCCAGTACTTC. This chain uses TRBV25-1 with TRBJ2-5, with 7 nucleotides matching TRBD2. Germline V gives CDR1 MGHDK, CDR2 SYGVNS. The junction had 9 bases not matched to a gene; V was cut back by 8 bases and J by 3 bases. The CDR3 runs to 14 residues. Filled out from reference TRBV25-1 and TRBJ2-5, the complete variable domain reads EADIYQTPRYLVIGTGKKITLECSQTMGHDKMYWYQQDPGMELHLIHYSYGVNSTEKGDLSSESTVSRIRTEHFPLTLESARPSHTSQYLCASSKEGLEETQYFGPGTRLLVL.

The chain is built from TRBV21-1 and TRBJ2-7; TRBD1, the table's D call, lacks a check against the DNA. TRBV21-1 is annotated as a pseudogene. The CDR3 is made up of 13 amino acids. CDR3 nucleotide sequence: TGTGCCAGCAGCGGGACAGGGGGCCGGGGGCAGTACTTC. As protein: CASSGTGGRGQYF.

The chain joins TRBV18 to TRBJ2-7; 11 bases align to TRBD2. The CDR3 runs 15 residues. Trimming removed 2 bases from V and 5 bases from J; junction bases left unmatched: 5. The germline CDR1 and CDR2 sequences are KGHSH and LQKENI. CDR3 nucleotide sequence: TGTGCCAGCTCACCAGGGACTAGCGGTTCTCACGAGCAGTACTTC. This encodes CASSPGTSGSHEQYF.

This chain connects TRBV5-1 to TRBJ2-3; 7 bases map to TRBD2. The CDR3 extends over 14 amino acids. The germline gives CDR1 SGHRS, CDR2 YFSETQ. J was trimmed by 1 base and V by 6 bases; bases with no gene match: 5. The CDR3 DNA reads TGCGCCAGCAAGTCTCTAGCGGGCACAGATACGCAGTATTTT. This codes for CASKSLAGTDTQYF.

The chain uses TRBV7-9 and TRBJ2-7, with 7 bases lining up with TRBD1. Trimming cost V 6 bases and J 2 bases; bases outside gene matches: 10. The CDR3 loop spans 15 amino acids. The germline gives CDR1 SEHNR, CDR2 FQNEAQ (reference sequence). CDR3 DNA: TGTGCCAGCAGTTTCAGAGGGGGCCCTGCCTACGAGCAGTACTTC. Amino acid sequence: CASSFRGGPAYEQYF. Full variable domain (rest looked up from reference TRBV7-9 and TRBJ2-7): DTGVSQNPRHKITKRGQNVTFRCDPISEHNRLYWYRQTLGQGPEFLTYFQNEAQLEKSRLLSDRFSAERPKGSFSTLEIQRTEQGDSAMYLCASSFRGGPAYEQYFGPGTRLTVT.

A few counts support this clone. J is TRBJ1-3 and V is TRBV28; D is uncertain. The V gene's germline CDR1 is MDHEN and CDR2 SYDVKM. This CDR3 is 14 amino acids long. V lost 8 bases, J lost 0 bases, and 11 bases lay in between. CDR3 DNA: TGTGCCAGCTCCGACTTAAACTCTGGAAACACCATATATTTT. Translated, it gives CASSDLNSGNTIYF. Variable domain in full (rest from reference TRBV28 and TRBJ1-3): DVKVTQSSRYLVKRTGEKVFLECVQDMDHENMFWYRQDPGLGLRLIYFSYDVKMKEKGDIPEGYSVSREKKERFSLILESASTNQTSMYLCASSDLNSGNTIYFGEGSWLTVV.

Only one count was recorded for this clone. The chain employs TRBV2 and TRBJ2-7; D ambiguous. CDR1 is SNHLY and CDR2 is FYNNEI in the germline V gene. The CDR3 contains 11 residues. The V and J ends lost 6 bases and 2 bases respectively, with 5 bases between them. CDR3: CASRSTYEQYF. CDR3 nucleotide sequence: TGTGCCAGCAGATCCACCTACGAGCAGTACTTC.

The chain is built from TRBV4-1 and TRBJ2-1; no definite D call. Germline V gene lookup returns CDR1 MGHRA and CDR2 YSYEKL. Deletions cut 0 bases from V and 2 bases from J, with 11 bases between. The CDR3 consists of 16 residues. CDR3 sequence: CASSQDLHYPYNEQFF. DNA of the CDR3: TGCGCCAGCAGCCAAGATTTACACTACCCCTACAATGAGCAGTTCTTC.

The chain uses TRBV7-3 and TRBJ2-2, with TRBD2 identical over 7 bases. The CDR3 length is 14 residues. Trimming at V came to 3 bases and at J to 7 bases, leaving 5 bases not matched to a gene. The germline CDR1 and CDR2 sequences are SGHTA and FQGTGA. The CDR3 coding sequence is TGTGCCAGCAGCTTTTCGAGCGGGATCGGGGAGCTGTTTTTT. Translation: CASSFSSGIGELFF. Filled out from reference TRBV7-3 and TRBJ2-2, the complete variable domain reads GAGVSQTPSNKVTEKGKYVELRCDPISGHTALYWYRQSLGQGPEFLIYFQGTGAADDSGLPNDRFFAVRPEGSVSTLKIQRTERGDSAVYLCASSFSSGIGELFFGEGSRLTVL.

The sample holds one count of this clone. J is TRBJ2-3 and V is TRBV18; no firm D call. In germline, CDR1 is KGHSH, CDR2 LQKENI. Between the trimmed V and J ends, which lost 1 base and 2 bases, there was a span of 13 bases. The length of the CDR3 is 16 residues. The CDR3 is CASSPLDSRVTDTQYF. The CDR3 DNA follows: TGTGCCAGCTCACCACTCGACTCTCGGGTCACAGATACGCAGTATTTT.

This clone appeared once. The V gene is TRBV11-2, the J gene TRBJ1-1, with D uncertain. The V gene's germline CDR1 is SGHAT and CDR2 FQNNGV. This CDR3 comprises 11 residues. Trimming took off 5 bases at V and 8 bases at J, with 9 bases between the two ends. The chain's CDR3 is CASSVGGEAFF. The CDR3 DNA reads TGTGCCAGCAGCGTCGGAGGCGAAGCTTTCTTT.

V usage is TRBV10-3 and J usage is TRBJ2-3, with TRBD1 matching 8 bases. The V and J ends lost 4 bases and 2 bases, in that order; junction bases with no gene match: 5. Germline CDR1 and CDR2: ENHRY and SYGVKD. There are 15 residues in the CDR3. The CDR3 spells CAISAGQGTTDTQYF. The CDR3 coding sequence is TGTGCCATCAGTGCAGGACAGGGTACCACAGATACGCAGTATTTT.

The chain carries TRBV7-9 and TRBJ1-2; 7 nucleotides align to TRBD1. Germline V gives CDR1 SEHNR, CDR2 FQNEAQ (reference sequence). This CDR3 region has 13 residues. The ends lost 5 bases at V and 6 bases at J; junction bases unmatched: 6. CDR3 residues: CASSPTGPHGYTF. As DNA, the CDR3 is TGTGCCAGCAGCCCGACAGGGCCACATGGCTACACCTTC.

This rearrangement joins TRBV5-1 to TRBJ2-1, with TRBD2 matching over 9 bases. Trimming removed 5 bases from V and 2 bases from J; junction bases left unmatched: 5. CDR3 length: 15 amino acids. Germline V CDR1 and CDR2: SGHRS, YFSETQ. CDR3 bases: TGCGCCAGCAGTGCGCGGGAGGGGACCTACAATGAGCAGTTCTTC. This encodes CASSAREGTYNEQFF.

This clone turned up a few times. The rearrangement joins TRBV10-1 to TRBJ1-5, with 7 bases matching TRBD1. Germline V gene sequence: CDR1 WNHNN, CDR2 SYGVQD (reference sequence). The CDR3 consists of 15 residues. After removal of 3 bases from V and 7 bases from J, the junction contained 9 bases not matched to a gene. CDR3 sequence reads: CASSDLDRWEQPQHF. The CDR3 coding sequence is TGCGCCAGCAGTGACTTGGACAGGTGGGAACAGCCCCAGCATTTT.

The genes are TRBV5-4 and TRBJ2-5, with D tentatively TRBD1 (6 bases). The germline CDR1 and CDR2 sequences are SGHNT and YYREEE (reference sequence). This CDR3 contains 16 residues. Trimming shortened V by 4 bases and J by 4 bases, and 20 bases separated the two germline ends. The CDR3 here is CASSLKQGTRRETQYF. For the CDR3, the DNA is TGTGCCAGCAGCCTAAAACAGGGTACGAGAAGAGAGACCCAGTACTTC.

The genes are TRBV14 and TRBJ1-6, with a possible D match to TRBD1 (5 bases). V lost 3 bases and J 10 bases, leaving 13 bases between the germline ends. Germline assignment: CDR1 SGHDN and CDR2 FVKESK. CDR3 size: 14 residues. CDR3 sequence: CASSQRPRGSPLHF. The CDR3 DNA reads TGTGCCAGCAGCCAGAGGCCCCGGGGGTCACCCCTCCACTTT.